This entry features one TCR beta chain sequence. This clone was counted between two and nine times. The antigen it binds to is not known. No quality values exist for individual bases; no much larger clone is one base distant. This CDR3 is also generated by other DNA sequences in the sample. The data were taken from a study of cytomegalovirus exposure and HLA in healthy donors (dated by TCRdb to 2016 to 2017). The study in broad terms: In an earlier analysis of approximately 500 of the donors, 276 Gb of sequence data and 100 million or so unique TCR beta sequences from about 179 million T cells were reported. An early release covering roughly 580 HLA-typed donors comprised about 290 gigabases of sequencing data and 85 million to 100 million unique TCR sequences. Of the roughly 400 genotyped donors, around 81% fell in the genetic ancestry cluster associated with self-reported Caucasian donors. The study aimed to test whether signatures of past pathogen exposure could be identified by cataloging public T cell receptors. The T cell repertoires of 666 subjects were profiled by immunosequencing and related to cytomegalovirus serostatus. A separate validation cohort of 100 to 150 different subjects was used in addition to the 666-subject first cohort. The study combined high-throughput TCR immunosequencing, statistical association of individual TCRs with disease status, and machine learning to predict cytomegalovirus infection status. A later analysis re-examined previously published TCR beta repertoires from around 670 donors and added high-resolution HLA genotyping to investigate patterns of TCR occurrence. The later analysis used no new phenotypic data to find candidate immune exposures, relying instead on TCR beta sequences and their occurrence across donors. An earlier analysis of 587 of the donors applied high-throughput TCR beta sequencing to assess whether each TCR beta V gene segment acted as functional or pseudogenic. Alongside the repertoire data, information on donor age, sex, ethnicity and CMV serostatus was compiled. A later genetic analysis took genome-wide SNP genotypes for about three fifths of the 666 donors and used that subset as a discovery cohort. Every discovery cohort repertoire had been produced on one sequencing platform. HLA typing included class I and class II loci at four-digit resolution. The number of typed donors differed by locus: roughly 620-630 for A, B, C, DRB1 and DQB1; roughly 510 for DQA1; fewer than 610 for DPA1; and approximately 450 for DPB1. Because of strong linkage in the cohort, roughly five DR-DQ haplotypes were treated as single units for association and clustering. Across about 380 genotyped donors of the cohort, an average of roughly 200,000 unique TCR beta nucleotide sequences per donor were sequenced, and about a sixth of those sequences were non-productive.

Library preparation employed the immunoSEQ multiplex PCR assay. The multiplex PCR relied on a mix of 60 forward primers for TCR Vbeta segments and 13 reverse primers for TCR Jbeta segments. A multiplex PCR assay on genomic DNA amplified the CDR3 region of rearranged TCR beta genes. The amplified TCR beta libraries were sequenced on the Illumina HiSeq System as 87-base-pair reads. Turning to the authors' computational methods: A later analysis counted tens of millions of unique TCR beta chains across the 600 to 850 repertoires, and some 11 million of these chains were shared by at least two donors. To remove PCR and sequencing errors, raw reads were error-corrected and collapsed into unique sequences using a nearest-neighbor algorithm that merged closely related sequences. CDR3 sequences were aligned to IMGT reference sequences to assign V, D and J gene segments. For a sequence to be retained, at least a six-nucleotide match to both a V gene segment and a J gene segment was required. A rearrangement was called productive if the CDR3 had no stop codons and remained in frame with V and J, and every other rearrangement was called non-productive. Following IMGT convention, CDR3 was defined as the stretch from the second conserved V-encoded cysteine up to the conserved J-encoded phenylalanine. The earlier analysis of some 580 of the donors excluded any sequence lacking an unambiguous match to a single V gene segment. In an earlier analysis of roughly 500 of the donors, V segments were called functional above 56.7% productive rearrangements and were called segregating when the between-donor standard deviation exceeded 5%. A statistical classification framework was built for diagnosing cytomegalovirus status from the catalog of TCR beta chain sequences. In a later analysis, V and J genes were assigned by comparing TCR nucleotide sequences against IMGT/GENE-DB human TR gene sequences. A later analysis assigned CDR3 sequences and most-parsimonious VDJ recombination scenarios with the TCRdist pipeline. A later analysis defined each TCR beta chain by its CDR3 amino acid sequence plus V-gene family, and excluded reads lacking a unique V-gene family. A later analysis removed several hundred highly shared, low-generation-probability nucleotide sequences to deal with suspected cross-contamination and a sequencing artifact. In a later analysis, a clonal expansion index for each public chain was calculated from normalized within-repertoire ranks of inferred template counts. Generation probabilities in a later analysis came from a VDJ recombination model fitted to out-of-frame rearrangements, and those results were checked against IGoR. A later analysis scored TCR-TCR, TCR-HLA and TCR-CMV co-occurrence with hypergeometric tests, applying a repertoire-size bias correction to TCR pairs. A later analysis estimated false discovery rates by permuting HLA or CMV assignments 20 times. In a later analysis, co-occurring TCRs were grouped using DBSCAN, with TCRdist sequence similarity added in when clustering inside HLA-allele-positive subsets. Repertoires with fewer than 30,000 or more than 120,000 public chains were left out of co-occurrence clustering, as were a few repertoires with anomalous nucleotide sharing. The immuneACCESS repertoire file appears here via TCRdb, limited to in-frame rearrangements. These files lack a portion of the clones; in checked studies, under half of the deficit traces to unresolved V genes, and the cause of the others is not known. The DNA gave D and trimming, while V, J and clone size come from that table. The sample table shows 180,000 or so clones, and about three quarters are seen once. Together, the top ten hold 6.3% of the sample.

CDR1 and CDR2 (SGHNT, YENEEA) derive from the germline V gene. Trimmed from V: 5 bases; trimmed from J: 0 bases; junction bases lacking a gene match: 3. The CDR3 numbers 16 residues from cysteine through phenylalanine. CDR3 DNA only is kept here, 48 bases in frame from base 1. The cohort comprised hundreds of healthy bone marrow donors. Cohort members were all nominally healthy when sampled, although unrecorded immune exposures were likely present. The donor tested CMV seropositive and was one of the 289 seropositive cohort members. Each donor provided a peripheral blood sample, and peripheral blood mononuclear cells were used for TCR beta sequencing. Genomic DNA was extracted from the blood cell samples with the Qiagen DNeasy Blood Extraction Kit. Results the study describes overall, beyond this receptor: A further reported finding was that TCR beta sequences accurately predicted the HLA-A and HLA-B alleles for most subjects in the first cohort. An association between a missense DCLRE1C variant and V-gene and J-gene trimming of TCR beta chains was found in a later genetic analysis and replicated in an independent cohort. The sequencing pipeline was judged likely to have produced a cluster of highly shared sequence variants as a technical artifact. According to the authors, the approach could potentially be generalized to other disease states and immunological phenotypes. Correlated functional status among segregating V segments might reflect linkage disequilibrium, but an unknown experimental factor could not be ruled out. According to a later analysis, parvovirus B19, influenza, CMV and Epstein-Barr virus appeared linked to several top co-occurrence clusters. Strong co-occurrence of HLA alleles, especially DR and DQ, made assigning TCR associations to individual alleles difficult. HLA typing was unavailable for some donors at each locus, so association tests used only the typed subset. The only immune exposure information available for the cohort was CMV serostatus. Only TCR beta chains were sequenced in this cohort, and the absence of alpha or paired-chain data limited detectable features. Specific HLA alleles were associated with roughly 16,000 TCR beta sequences at a false discovery rate of 0.05 in a later analysis. Compared with equally common non-associated chains, HLA-associated TCR beta chains in a later analysis were more clonally expanded and had lower generation probabilities. In the study, some 160 TCR beta chains were listed as associated with cytomegalovirus. The classifier was reported to diagnose cytomegalovirus status with high specificity and sensitivity in both the original and validation cohorts. A later analysis found that most CMV-associated TCR beta chains appeared HLA-restricted, with HLA associations seemingly driven largely by CMV exposure. Some IMGT-functional V segments, including TRBV6-2 and TRBV6-3, could not be distinguished by the 87-base-pair reads and were therefore excluded. According to a later analysis, TCR association rates differed among HLA loci, with DRB1 alleles showing the most associated TCRs and HLA-C alleles showing the fewest. The presence/absence analyses assumed that sequencing depth was roughly uniform across donors, and that assumption may not be true. The earlier analysis of nearly 600 of the donors excluded approximately 17 rarely observed V segments, including chromosome 9 orphons, because counts were too low. In a later genetic analysis, fewer N-insertions in productive TCRs were reported among donors in an Asian-associated ancestry cluster than the 666-donor mean. In vitro tests confirmed that three of the cytomegalovirus-associated TCR beta chains recognize cytomegalovirus antigens. Most TCR sequences were observed very rarely across donors, whereas some public TCRs were present in many individuals. Broadly in line with IMGT annotations, most TCR beta V segments showed up in productive rearrangements about 87% or about 30% of the time in an earlier analysis of some 590 of the donors.

The V and J genes are TRBV11-3 and TRBJ2-3; TRBD2 lines up with 12 middle nucleotides. This clonotype was obtained from a man aged 40-50 years in good health and CMV-seropositive. The sequencing input was PBMCs. The DNA sequence reads TGTGCCAGCAGCCGGGGGACTAGCGGGAGCACAGATACGCAGTATTTT. Translated, it reads CASSRGTSGSTDTQYF.